The clone carrying this TCR beta chain was picked up one time. Its cognate antigen is unknown. The germline V and J ends were trimmed by 4 bases and 6 bases, with 16 bases remaining between them. The CDR3 consists of 13 residues. The germline CDR1 and CDR2 sequences are GTSNPN and SVGIG (reference sequence). This sample is drawn from a study of T cells in localized non-small cell lung cancer. Findings and limits, study-wide: The study found T cell clonality highest in uninvolved adjacent lung, above tumor.

The protocol was immunoSEQ multiplex PCR, while the TCRdb copy is restricted to in-frame clones and leaves out a portion. The sample lists about 82,000 clones, around 81% occurring once. This receptor was obtained from a man aged 40-75 years with stage II squamous cell lung carcinoma. The J gene is TRBJ2-7, the V gene TRBV30, with a tentative D call TRBD2 (6 bases). The sample consisted of PBMCs, taken before any cancer treatment. CDR3 DNA sequence: TGTGCCTGGACCCTGCATCCCGGGAGCGAGCAGTACTTC. This codes for CAWTLHPGSEQYF. Full variable domain (outside the CDR3, taken from reference TRBV30 and TRBJ2-7): SQTIHQWPATLVQPVGSPLSLECTVEGTSNPNLYWYRQAAGRGLQLLFYSVGIGQISSEVPQNLSASRPQDRQFILSSKKLLLSDSGFYLCAWTLHPGSEQYFGPGTRLTVT.